Following are 21 T cell receptor beta chains from one sample sequenced in a study of blood T cells in healthy people across ages. The second PCR ran 7 to 11 cycles with a sample-barcoded 5' primer and J-beta primers. TCRdb re-analysed the 5' RACE reads in MiXCR, keeping a single row per CDR3 protein. The sample has about 1,400,000 distinct CDR3 sequences, roughly 40% seen once. The sample was blood. Receptor source: a woman aged 18-29 years in good health.

This clonotype was seen just once. This chain links TRBV18 with TRBJ2-4, with 12 positions matching TRBD1. Germline values: CDR1 KGHSH, CDR2 LQKENI. The trim removed 3 bases at V and 13 bases at J, leaving 7 bases unmatched. The CDR3 runs to 14 residues. The CDR3 bases are TGTGCCAGCTCACCGGGACAGGGGGCGAAAGAGCAGTACTTC. Amino acids: CASSPGQGAKEQYF. The whole variable domain, remainder taken from reference TRBV18 and TRBJ2-4, is NAGVMQNPRHLVRRRGQEARLRCSPMKGHSHVYWYRQLPEEGLKFMVYLQKENIIDESGMPKERFSAEFPKEGPSILRIQQVVRGDSAAYFCASSPGQGAKEQYFGAGTRLSVL.

The V call is TRBV27, the J call TRBJ2-1, with D perhaps matching TRBD1 or TRBD2 (6 bases each). Germline V CDR1 and CDR2: MNHEY, SMNVEV (reference sequence). The CDR3 has 14 residues. V gave up 3 bases and J gave up 9 bases, with 15 bases separating them. The CDR3 bases are TGTGCCAGCAGTTTCTCGGGGGCGGTGGGTGAGCAGTTCTTC. Translation: CASSFSGAVGEQFF.

This chain links TRBV29-1 with TRBJ1-2, with D hard to call. V gave up 3 bases and J gave up 2 bases, with 7 bases separating them. The CDR3 spans 12 residues. Germline CDR1 and CDR2: SQVTM and ANQGSEA. In nucleotides, the CDR3 is TGCAGCGTTGAGGAGAAAAACTATGGCTACACCTTC. This gives the protein CSVEEKNYGYTF. Variable domain in full (rest from reference TRBV29-1 and TRBJ1-2): SAVISQKPSRDICQRGTSLTIQCQVDSQVTMMFWYRQQPGQSLTLIATANQGSEATYESGFVIDKFPISRPNLTFSTLTVSNMSPEDSSIYLCSVEEKNYGYTFGSGTRLTVV.

The V call is TRBV27, the J call TRBJ2-7; D possibly uses TRBD1 or TRBD2 (5 bases each). The germline CDR1 and CDR2 sequences are MNHEY and SMNVEV (reference sequence). Trimming took 5 bases from V and 4 from J, leaving 9 bases between them. The CDR3 runs to 12 residues. CDR3 amino acids: CASSGTPYEQYF. The CDR3 DNA is TGTGCCAGCAGTGGGACGCCGTACGAGCAGTACTTC.

V is TRBV5-1 and J is TRBJ1-2; possibly TRBD1 for D (5 bases). Trimming took off 4 bases at V and 4 bases at J, with 11 bases between the two ends. Germline CDR1 reads SGHRS; CDR2 reads YFSETQ. The CDR3 loop spans 13 amino acids. The CDR3 DNA is TGCGCCAGCAGCCTGACAGCCGCCTATGGCTACACCTTC. Encoded protein: CASSLTAAYGYTF.

The chain carries TRBV20-1 and TRBJ2-3, with D possibly being TRBD2 (5 bases). Germline CDR1 reads DFQATT; CDR2 reads SNEGSKA (reference sequence). Trimming took 6 bases from V and 6 from J, leaving 10 bases between them. This CDR3 has 11 residues. CDR3 in DNA: TGCAGTGCACCGCCGGGGGATACGCAGTATTTT. It translates to CSAPPGDTQYF.

In regard to this clonotype: At one end the junction does not follow the germline gene, possibly because of a read error. This chain links TRBV20-1 with TRBJ1-1; D uncertain. CDR1 is DFQATT, CDR2 SNEGSKA, per germline (reference sequence). The length of the CDR3 is 14 residues. CDR3 region: CSARETSLNTEAFF. The DNA of the CDR3 is TGCAGTGCTCGAGAGACAAGCCTTAACACTGAAGCTTTCTTT.

The V call is TRBV7-8, the J call TRBJ1-5; 8 bases match TRBD1. The CDR3 runs 15 residues. Germline assignment: CDR1 SGHVS and CDR2 FQNEAQ. The trim removed 5 bases at V and 2 bases at J, leaving 5 bases unmatched. Here the CDR3 DNA reads TGTGCCAGCAGCAGGACAGGGCTTGGCAATCAGCCCCAGCATTTT. This encodes CASSRTGLGNQPQHF.

The CDR3 region is CASSPPSGLAGYNEQFF. CDR3 DNA sequence: TGTGCCAGCAGCCCGCCATCAGGACTAGCGGGATACAATGAGCAGTTCTTC. The chain couples TRBV3-1 to TRBJ2-1; TRBD2 aligns across 12 bases. The germline V gene encodes CDR1 LGHDT and CDR2 YNNKEL (reference sequence). The junction had 8 bases not matched to a gene; V was cut back by 4 bases and J by 4 bases. This CDR3 region has 17 residues.

The J gene is TRBJ2-7, the V gene TRBV6-1, with D unclear. CDR3 length equals 14 residues. Germline V gene data show CDR1 as MNHNS and CDR2 as SASEGT. The V and J ends lost 1 base and 1 base respectively, with 8 bases between them. CDR3 DNA: TGTGCCAGCAGTGAAGTGAGTTATTCCTACGAGCAGTACTTC. Translating gives CASSEVSYSYEQYF.

The J gene is TRBJ1-1, the V gene TRBV20-1; possibly TRBD1 for D (6 bases). Per the germline V gene, CDR1 is DFQATT and CDR2 is SNEGSKA (reference sequence). The CDR3 covers 13 residues. Trimming removed 6 bases from V and 6 bases from J, with 17 bases in between. This chain's CDR3 is CSAPAPAGAEAFF. CDR3 sequence (DNA): TGCAGTGCCCCTGCCCCCGCAGGGGCTGAAGCTTTCTTT.

This clonotype was recorded a few times. The V call is TRBV2, the J call TRBJ2-3; D gene ambiguous. The CDR3 runs to 16 residues. V lost 7 bases to trimming and J lost 3 bases, with 20 bases between them. Germline assignment: CDR1 SNHLY and CDR2 FYNNEI. This CDR3 is CASKLSRASQTDTQYF. In DNA form, the CDR3 reads TGTGCCAGCAAGCTAAGCCGGGCCTCCCAGACAGATACGCAGTATTTT.

The rearrangement uses TRBV27 and TRBJ1-5; the match to TRBD1 covers 9 bases. Germline trimming cut 7 bases from V and 9 bases from J; bases unmatched to any gene: 10. Germline CDR1 reads MNHEY; CDR2 reads SMNVEV (reference sequence). CDR3 length equals 14 residues. CDR3 DNA sequence: TGTGCCAGCAAAAAGGGACAGGGAGACTGGCCCCAGCATTTT. Translating it yields CASKKGQGDWPQHF.

The chain links TRBV7-3 to TRBJ2-5; either TRBD1 or TRBD2 may fit D (5 bases each). Trimming removed 0 bases at V and 1 base at J, with 9 bases between. The CDR3 loop spans 15 amino acids. The germline CDR1 and CDR2 sequences are SGHTA and FQGTGA. This CDR3 is CASSLTGRSQETQYF. CDR3 sequence (DNA): TGTGCCAGCAGCTTAACGGGACGGAGCCAAGAGACCCAGTACTTC. The full variable domain, rest sourced from reference TRBV7-3 and TRBJ2-5, is GAGVSQTPSNKVTEKGKYVELRCDPISGHTALYWYRQSLGQGPEFLIYFQGTGAADDSGLPNDRFFAVRPEGSVSTLKIQRTERGDSAVYLCASSLTGRSQETQYFGPGTRLLVL.

On this clonotype itself: One end of the junction varies from germline; a read error may be responsible. Here the CDR3 DNA reads TGTGCCAGCAGGGAAGGGGGGTTAGGGTACGAGCAGTACTTC. This gives the protein CASREGGLGYEQYF. The chain carries TRBV2 and TRBJ2-7; D possibly matches TRBD1 or TRBD2 (6 bases each). Germline CDR1 SNHLY, CDR2 FYNNEI. There are 14 residues in the CDR3. Full variable domain (outside the CDR3, taken from reference TRBV2 and TRBJ2-7): EPEVTQTPSHQVTQMGQEVILRCVPISNHLYFYWYRQILGQKVEFLVSFYNNEISEKSEIFDDQFSVERPDGSNFTLKIRSTKLEDSAMYFCASREGGLGYEQYFGPGTRLTVT.

V and J are TRBV11-2 and TRBJ2-1, with 10 positions matching TRBD2. This CDR3 region has 16 residues. The ends lost 5 bases at V and 2 bases at J; junction bases unmatched: 6. Germline CDR1 and CDR2: SGHAT and FQNNGV. The CDR3 nucleotides read TGTGCCAGCAGCCCTAGCGGGGGCCTGACCTACAATGAGCAGTTCTTC. Translated, it gives CASSPSGGLTYNEQFF.

The rearrangement joins TRBV2 to TRBJ2-7, with D unresolved. Germline values: CDR1 SNHLY, CDR2 FYNNEI. This CDR3 is 12 amino acids long. The germline V and J ends were trimmed by 8 bases and 5 bases, with 13 bases remaining between them. CDR3 nucleotides: TGTGCCAGCTCAAAGGAGCTACACGAGCAGTACTTC. Protein sequence: CASSKELHEQYF. The variable domain in full, with the rest retrieved from reference TRBV2 and TRBJ2-7, is EPEVTQTPSHQVTQMGQEVILRCVPISNHLYFYWYRQILGQKVEFLVSFYNNEISEKSEIFDDQFSVERPDGSNFTLKIRSTKLEDSAMYFCASSKELHEQYFGPGTRLTVT.

This rearrangement joins TRBV4-1 to TRBJ1-1; D gene unclear. The V gene lost 3 bases and the J gene lost 4 bases, with 9 bases spanning the gap. CDR3 length: 13 amino acids. Germline-derived CDR1 and CDR2 are MGHRA and YSYEKL. CDR3 nucleotide sequence: TGCGCCAGCAGCCAGGGCATAGCCACTGAAGCTTTCTTT. Translated, it gives CASSQGIATEAFF.

The gene calls are TRBV7-2 and TRBJ2-1, with 7 positions matching TRBD2. This CDR3 is built from 17 residues. V shed 5 bases and J 0 bases; nucleotides not matched to a gene: 10. Germline CDR1 and CDR2: SGHTA and FQGNSA. The CDR3 is CASSRKGRGSSYNEQFF. DNA of the CDR3: TGTGCCAGCAGCCGCAAAGGGCGGGGGAGCTCCTACAATGAGCAGTTCTTC.

The chain employs TRBV4-2 and TRBJ1-1; D not resolved. CDR3 length equals 14 residues. V was clipped by 0 bases and J by 0 bases, with 5 bases between them. CDR1 and CDR2 (germline): LGHNA, YNFKEQ. The CDR3 DNA follows: TGTGCCAGCAGCCAAGAAAACCTGAACACTGAAGCTTTCTTT. Its protein is CASSQENLNTEAFF.

The chain uses TRBV7-9 and TRBJ1-5, with D hard to call. With 5 bases removed from V and 7 bases from J, the gap between germline ends came to 9 bases. Germline V CDR1 and CDR2: SEHNR, FQNEAQ (reference sequence). The CDR3 sequence is 12 residues long. The CDR3 DNA reads TGTGCCAGCAGCCAGCCTTGGCAGCCCCAGCATTTT. This translates into CASSQPWQPQHF.